This TCR beta chain came from a study of OX40 agonist ivuxolimab in advanced cancers. The CDR3 length is 15 residues. Germline trimming cut 6 bases from V and 4 bases from J; bases unmatched to any gene: 10. CDR1 and CDR2 from the germline V gene are MNHNY and SVGAGI (reference sequence). Assay: immunoSEQ multiplex PCR; the TCRdb copy retains only in-frame clones and omits some. The sample has 74,000 or so clones; approximately 92% are singletons. This chain links TRBV6-6 with TRBJ1-1, with 8 bases that match TRBD1. The specimen comprised CD4+ or CD8+ T cells sorted from blood, sampled in a trial of the OX40 agonist ivuxolimab. The clonotype comes from an adult with an advanced solid tumor such as melanoma, head and neck, liver or kidney cancer. As DNA, the CDR3 is TGTGCCAGCAGGTCCCAGGGGGCGGTCGGCACTGAAGCTTTCTTT. Its protein is CASRSQGAVGTEAFF.